The 31 T cell receptor beta chains given below trace back to one sample, sequenced in a study of cytotoxic CD8 clonotypes in ibrutinib-treated CLL. Profiled with immunoSEQ multiplex PCR; TCRdb holds only in-frame clones, not every one. The sample consists of some 310,000 clones, just under 80% of them appearing once. This specimen consisted of PBMCs, obtained before ibrutinib treatment. These receptors all stem from a human donor with chronic lymphocytic leukemia.

The V and J genes are TRBV27 and TRBJ2-7; D could derive from TRBD1 or TRBD2 (7 bases each). This CDR3 has 13 residues. The germline V and J ends were trimmed by 5 bases and 6 bases, with 14 bases remaining between them. The germline V gene has CDR1 MNHEY and CDR2 SMNVEV (reference sequence). CDR3: CASSLPGGAEQYF. In DNA form, the CDR3 reads TGTGCCAGCAGTCTCCCAGGGGGGGCCGAGCAGTACTTC.

V and J are TRBV4-2 and TRBJ1-2; 7 bases agree with TRBD1. This CDR3 has 13 amino acids. Germline V gene lookup returns CDR1 LGHNA and CDR2 YNFKEQ. The ends lost 4 bases at V and 8 bases at J; junction bases unmatched: 7. CDR3 loop: CASSPETGKGYTF. Written as DNA, the CDR3 is TGTGCCAGCAGCCCGGAGACAGGGAAGGGCTACACCTTC.

This clone has just one count. The gene calls are TRBV4-2 and TRBJ1-5; maybe TRBD1 (5 bases). Germline V gives CDR1 LGHNA, CDR2 YNFKEQ. The length of the CDR3 is 15 residues. V was cut by 0 bases and J by 3 bases, with 9 bases left in between. The DNA for the CDR3 is TGTGCCAGCAGCCAAGATGAGGGGTTCAATCAGCCCCAGCATTTT. This translates into CASSQDEGFNQPQHF.

The chain employs TRBV9 and TRBJ1-1; D is unclear. Germline CDR1 and CDR2: SGDLS and YYNGEE. V lost 4 bases and J lost 2, with 21 bases in between. The CDR3 spans 17 residues. This CDR3 is CASSLSIGLTPNTEAFF. The CDR3, as DNA: TGTGCCAGCAGCCTGAGTATTGGGCTAACCCCAAACACTGAAGCTTTCTTT.

This chain connects TRBV15 to TRBJ2-7; the D is unclear. The germline V and J ends were trimmed by 2 bases and 0 bases, with 14 bases remaining between them. CDR3 size: 16 residues. The V gene's germline CDR1 is LNHNV and CDR2 YYDKDF (reference sequence). CDR3 amino acids: CATSRRPLALSYEQYF. CDR3 DNA: TGTGCCACCAGCAGACGCCCCTTAGCACTCTCCTACGAGCAGTACTTC.

The chain couples TRBV4-1 to TRBJ2-1; 11 bases are a match to TRBD1. CDR1 and CDR2 from the germline V gene are MGHRA and YSYEKL. V lost 3 bases, J lost 7 bases, and 5 bases stayed unmatched. CDR3 size: 15 residues. The CDR3 region is CASSHPGQGANEQFF. The DNA of the CDR3 is TGCGCCAGCAGCCACCCAGGACAGGGGGCAAATGAGCAGTTCTTC.

The J gene is TRBJ2-7, the V gene TRBV14; 8 bases are a match to TRBD2. The CDR3 spans 15 residues. In germline, CDR1 is SGHDN, CDR2 FVKESK. V lost 2 bases, J lost 2 bases, and 5 bases stayed unmatched. The CDR3, as DNA: TGTGCCAGCAGCCAATTAGCGGGACGAACCTACGAGCAGTACTTC. It encodes CASSQLAGRTYEQYF.

CDR3 nucleotides: TGCAGCGCATCTCGACAGGGGGCTGTCACTGAAGCTTTCTTT. Translated, it gives CSASRQGAVTEAFF. The genes are TRBV29-1 and TRBJ1-1; 10 bases align to TRBD1. The J segment lost 4 bases and the V segment lost 7 bases, leaving 9 bases of the junction unmatched. Germline assignment: CDR1 SQVTM and CDR2 ANQGSEA. This CDR3 is 14 amino acids long. The full variable domain, completed using reference TRBV29-1 and TRBJ1-1, is SAVISQKPSRDICQRGTSLTIQCQVDSQVTMMFWYRQQPGQSLTLIATANQGSEATYESGFVIDKFPISRPNLTFSTLTVSNMSPEDSSIYLCSASRQGAVTEAFFGQGTRLTVV.

This chain connects TRBV10-3 to TRBJ2-1; perhaps TRBD2 as D (5 bases). V was cut by 2 bases and J by 7 bases, with 12 bases left in between. Germline V lookup: CDR1 ENHRY, CDR2 SYGVKD. There are 14 residues in the CDR3. This CDR3 reads CAISEREKSNEQFF. The CDR3 DNA sequence: TGTGCCATCAGTGAGCGGGAAAAATCGAATGAGCAGTTCTTC.

The rearrangement joins TRBV6-5 to TRBJ2-1, with a weak D call TRBD2 (6 bases). The CDR3 sequence is 15 residues long. Looked up from germline, CDR1 is MNHEY and CDR2 is SVGAGI. Trimming pared 2 bases from V and 8 bases from J, leaving 16 bases between. CDR3: CASSYTEPSVHEQFF. CDR3 DNA: TGTGCCAGCAGTTACACTGAACCTAGCGTCCATGAGCAGTTCTTC.

The chain couples TRBV4-1 to TRBJ1-2, with D unresolved. Trimming stripped 1 base from V and 4 bases from J, with 22 bases between. CDR1 and CDR2 from the germline V gene are MGHRA and YSYEKL. CDR3 size: 18 residues. The CDR3 is CASSQGAGIGILSYGYTF. The DNA for the CDR3 is TGCGCCAGCAGCCAAGGGGCGGGAATTGGCATCTTGAGCTATGGCTACACCTTC.

The chain combines TRBV4-3 with TRBJ1-3; D remains ambiguous. The CDR3 contains 13 residues. V shed 0 bases and J shed 3 bases, with 3 bases lying between them. Germline V gene sequence: CDR1 LGHNA, CDR2 YSLEER. The CDR3 coding sequence is TGCGCCAGCAGCCAAGAGCATGGAAACACCATATATTTT. Amino acids: CASSQEHGNTIYF.

This clone was observed a few times. The chain combines TRBV5-4 with TRBJ1-2; no reliable D call. V dropped 2 bases and J dropped 7 bases, with 12 bases sitting between them. Germline CDR1 and CDR2: SGHNT and YYREEE (reference sequence). This CDR3 is 13 amino acids long. CDR3 region: CASSLSSDPGYTF. DNA for the CDR3: TGTGCCAGCAGCTTATCCTCGGACCCTGGCTACACCTTC.

This clone has only a few counts. The J gene is TRBJ1-2, the V gene TRBV29-1, with TRBD1 matching 11 bases. The CDR3 is 14 amino acids. V lost 2 bases to trimming and J lost 4 bases; unmatched junction nucleotides: 3. CDR1 and CDR2 from the germline V gene are SQVTM and ANQGSEA. CDR3 residues: CSVEQGQGAYGYTF. The CDR3 DNA reads TGCAGCGTTGAACAAGGACAGGGGGCCTATGGCTACACCTTC.

V usage is TRBV5-1 and J usage is TRBJ2-3, with 10 bases that match TRBD2. Germline V gives CDR1 SGHRS, CDR2 YFSETQ. The CDR3 loop spans 14 amino acids. The J segment lost 4 bases and the V segment lost 4 bases, leaving 3 bases of the junction unmatched. The CDR3 DNA reads TGCGCCAGCAGCCTAGGACTAGCGGCAGATACGCAGTATTTT. It codes for CASSLGLAADTQYF.

The rearrangement uses TRBV5-1 and TRBJ2-3, with 7 bases aligning to TRBD1. The V segment lost 2 bases and the J segment 2 bases; nucleotides outside the gene matches: 2. The CDR3 is 14 residues long. Germline V gene sequence: CDR1 SGHRS, CDR2 YFSETQ. The CDR3: CASSFGQVTDTQYF. As DNA, the CDR3 is TGCGCCAGCAGCTTCGGACAGGTCACAGATACGCAGTATTTT.

This clone was seen just once. The J gene is TRBJ2-3, the V gene TRBV27, with 7 bases identical to TRBD2. In germline, CDR1 is MNHEY, CDR2 SMNVEV (reference sequence). V lost 7 bases to trimming and J lost 8 bases; unmatched junction nucleotides: 12. The CDR3 sequence is 14 residues long. The CDR3 reads CASTRDYGAGTQYF. In DNA form, the CDR3 reads TGTGCCAGCACCCGGGACTATGGGGCGGGTACGCAGTATTTT.

This chain links TRBV10-3 with TRBJ1-5, with TRBD1 matching 8 bases. J gave up 6 bases and V 0 bases, and 10 bases lay outside the gene matches. The CDR3 is made up of 17 amino acids. CDR1 and CDR2 (germline): ENHRY, SYGVKD. The CDR3 nucleotides are TGTGCCATCAGTGAGTCCGCAGGACAGGGAGGCGGTCAGCCCCAGCATTTT. It encodes CAISESAGQGGGQPQHF.

This chain uses TRBV7-8 with TRBJ2-7; 7 positions agree with TRBD1. Germline trimming cut 5 bases from V and 1 base from J; bases unmatched to any gene: 8. This CDR3 region has 15 residues. Germline assignment: CDR1 SGHVS and CDR2 FQNEAQ. The CDR3 reads CASSPMRTGSYEQYF. The DNA for the CDR3 is TGTGCCAGCAGCCCCATGAGGACAGGATCCTACGAGCAGTACTTC. Drawing the rest from reference TRBV7-8 and TRBJ2-7, the complete variable domain is GAGVSQSPRYKVAKRGQDVALRCDPISGHVSLFWYQQALGQGPEFLTYFQNEAQLDKSGLPSDRFFAERPEGSVSTLKIQRTQQEDSAVYLCASSPMRTGSYEQYFGPGTRLTVT.

CDR3 in amino acids: CASSLKDRAGSGYTF. The DNA of the CDR3 is TGTGCCAGCAGCTTGAAGGACAGGGCCGGGAGTGGCTACACCTTC. The chain joins TRBV5-5 to TRBJ1-2; 8 nucleotides match TRBD1. Losses at the gene ends were 1 base for V and 7 bases for J; bases not matched to a gene: 9. The CDR3 has 15 amino acids. In germline, CDR1 is SGHKS, CDR2 YYEKEE (reference sequence).

The V and J genes are TRBV29-1 and TRBJ1-2; D not certain. The V end lost 5 bases, the J end lost 5 bases, and 9 bases lay between the germline ends. CDR3 length: 11 amino acids. Germline V CDR1 and CDR2: SQVTM, ANQGSEA. This CDR3 reads CSVQYFYGYTF. CDR3 coding DNA: TGCAGCGTTCAGTATTTTTATGGCTACACCTTC.

The J gene is TRBJ2-7, the V gene TRBV11-2; weak D call: TRBD2 (7 bases). V was cut by 6 bases and J by 1 base, with 16 bases left in between. CDR3 size: 15 residues. CDR1 is SGHAT and CDR2 is FQNNGV in the germline V gene. For the CDR3, the DNA is TGTGCCAGCAGGGTAGGGGGAGGGGTTTCCTACGAGCAGTACTTC. This gives the protein CASRVGGGVSYEQYF.

The rearrangement uses TRBV5-1 and TRBJ2-7, with 10 positions matching TRBD1. The V and J ends lost 4 bases and 2 bases, in that order; junction bases with no gene match: 9. The CDR3 has 16 amino acids. Germline values: CDR1 SGHRS, CDR2 YFSETQ. The CDR3 DNA is TGCGCCAGCAGCCCCAGGACAGGGGGAAAAACCTACGAGCAGTACTTC. Its translation is CASSPRTGGKTYEQYF.

The V gene is TRBV4-2, the J gene TRBJ2-1; D perhaps matches TRBD2 (5 bases). The CDR3 has 15 residues. The V gene lost 4 bases and the J gene lost 0 bases, with 10 bases spanning the gap. Germline values: CDR1 LGHNA, CDR2 YNFKEQ. CDR3 sequence reads: CASSLSGSSYNEQFF. The CDR3 DNA sequence: TGTGCCAGCAGCCTGAGCGGTAGCTCCTACAATGAGCAGTTCTTC.

As DNA, the CDR3 is TGTGCCAGCAGCTATATGTCTCAGGGGCCCCAGCATTTT. It codes for CASSYMSQGPQHF. This rearrangement joins TRBV5-4 to TRBJ1-5, with D tentatively TRBD1 (5 bases). V was shortened by 3 bases and J by 9 bases, with 13 bases between the two germline ends. Germline lookup yields CDR1 SGHNT and CDR2 YYREEE (reference sequence). CDR3 length: 13 residues.

The CDR3 loop reads CASSSGTSGVDYYEQYF. The CDR3 coding sequence is TGTGCCAGCAGCTCCGGGACTAGCGGGGTTGACTACTACGAGCAGTACTTC. The rearrangement joins TRBV7-8 to TRBJ2-7, with TRBD2 matching 13 bases. Germline CDR1 SGHVS, CDR2 FQNEAQ. This CDR3 contains 17 residues. Trimming cost V 4 bases and J 3 bases; bases outside gene matches: 9.

The chain uses TRBV11-2 and TRBJ2-1; D possibly corresponds to TRBD2 (5 bases). CDR1 is SGHAT and CDR2 is FQNNGV in the germline V gene. The length of the CDR3 is 15 residues. V was pared by 5 bases and J by 3 bases, with 14 bases between. As DNA, the CDR3 is TGTGCCAGCAGCATGGCCGGGAACTTCTACAATGAGCAGTTCTTC. It codes for CASSMAGNFYNEQFF.

V usage is TRBV5-1 and J usage is TRBJ2-7, with D unclear. There are 12 residues in the CDR3. Germline-derived CDR1 and CDR2 are SGHRS and YFSETQ. V lost 2 bases, J lost 2 bases, and 5 bases lay in between. CDR3 protein: CASSLGAYEQYF. CDR3 DNA: TGCGCCAGCAGCTTAGGTGCCTACGAGCAGTACTTC. Full variable domain (outside the CDR3, taken from reference TRBV5-1 and TRBJ2-7): KAGVTQTPRYLIKTRGQQVTLSCSPISGHRSVSWYQQTPGQGLQFLFEYFSETQRNKGNFPGRFSGRQFSNSRSEMNVSTLELGDSALYLCASSLGAYEQYFGPGTRLTVT.

This chain joins TRBV18 and TRBJ1-2; D gene uncertain. V was pared by 3 bases and J by 0 bases, with 8 bases between. The length of the CDR3 is 14 residues. Germline loops: CDR1 KGHSH, CDR2 LQKENI. Here the CDR3 reads CASSPEQTNYGYTF. CDR3 nucleotide sequence: TGTGCCAGCTCACCGGAGCAGACTAACTATGGCTACACCTTC.

The chain carries TRBV5-4 and TRBJ2-2, with D unresolved. The V and J ends lost 4 bases and 2 bases respectively, with 15 bases between them. This CDR3 has 16 amino acids. The germline V gene has CDR1 SGHNT and CDR2 YYREEE (reference sequence). The CDR3 bases are TGTGCCAGCAGCGATAATAGTGGGTTTAACACCGGGGAGCTGTTTTTT. Its translation: CASSDNSGFNTGELFF.

The V call is TRBV7-9, the J call TRBJ2-1; D is uncertain. Germline CDR1 reads SEHNR; CDR2 reads FQNEAQ (reference sequence). Trimming took off 3 bases at V and 8 bases at J, with 5 bases between the two ends. The CDR3 runs to 11 residues. Here the CDR3 DNA reads TGTGCCAGCAGCTTTCTCTATGAGCAGTTCTTC. Protein product: CASSFLYEQFF.